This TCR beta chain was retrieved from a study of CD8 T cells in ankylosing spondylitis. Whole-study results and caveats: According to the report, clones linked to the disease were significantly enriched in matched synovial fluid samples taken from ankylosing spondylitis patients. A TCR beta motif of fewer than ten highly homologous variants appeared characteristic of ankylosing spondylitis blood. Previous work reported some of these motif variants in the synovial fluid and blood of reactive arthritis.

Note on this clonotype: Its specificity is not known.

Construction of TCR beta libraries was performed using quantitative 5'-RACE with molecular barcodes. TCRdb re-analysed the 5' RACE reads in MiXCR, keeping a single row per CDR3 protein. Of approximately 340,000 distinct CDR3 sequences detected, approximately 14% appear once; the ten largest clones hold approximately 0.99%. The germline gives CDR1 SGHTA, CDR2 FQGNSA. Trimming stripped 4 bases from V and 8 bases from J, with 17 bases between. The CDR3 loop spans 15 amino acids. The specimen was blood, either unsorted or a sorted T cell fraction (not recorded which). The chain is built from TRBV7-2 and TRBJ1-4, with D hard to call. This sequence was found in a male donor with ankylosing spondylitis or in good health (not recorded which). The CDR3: CASSSRVREVEKLFF. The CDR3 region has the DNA TGTGCCAGCAGCTCGAGGGTCCGGGAAGTAGAAAAACTGTTTTTT. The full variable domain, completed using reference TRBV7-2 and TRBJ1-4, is GAGVSQSPSNKVTEKGKDVELRCDPISGHTALYWYRQSLGQGLEFLIYFQGNSAPDKSGLPSDRFSAERTGGSVSTLTIQRTQQEDSAVYLCASSSRVREVEKLFFGSGTQLSVL.